This passage covers 32 T cell receptor beta chains from one sample sequenced in a study of Ad26.COV2.S vaccination and SARS-CoV-2 variants. The treatment is: around 19 received Ad26.COV2.S at low or high dose, single or two shots; about 5 received placebo; per-sample allocation not given. Sample collection was performed on day 63 after the first vaccine or placebo injection. The table came from immunoSEQ multiplex PCR; TCRdb's copy has only in-frame clones and leaves some out. Of roughly 400,000 clones detected, approximately 90% appear once; the ten largest clones hold approximately 1.6%. Sequenced material: peripheral blood, taken in a trial of Ad26.COV2.S vaccine versus placebo. All receptors derive from a person between 18 and 59 years old who received the Ad26.COV2.S COVID-19 vaccine or a placebo.

J is TRBJ2-3 and V is TRBV7-9; 10 bases agree with TRBD2. Losses at the gene ends were 5 bases for V and 2 bases for J; bases not matched to a gene: 4. CDR1 is SEHNR, CDR2 FQNEAQ, per germline (reference sequence). The CDR3 runs to 15 residues. The CDR3 spells CASSESGGVTDTQYF. The CDR3 DNA is TGTGCCAGCAGCGAAAGCGGGGGGGTCACAGATACGCAGTATTTT.

J is TRBJ2-7 and V is TRBV7-8; 10 nucleotides agree with TRBD1. Germline-derived CDR1 and CDR2 are SGHVS and FQNEAQ. The CDR3 extends over 17 amino acids. V was clipped by 4 bases and J by 6 bases; unmatched bases: 15. CDR3 loop: CASSSLRDRGPLVEQYF. The CDR3 DNA follows: TGTGCCAGCAGCTCCCTGCGGGACAGGGGCCCCCTGGTCGAGCAGTACTTC.

The chain combines TRBV5-4 with TRBJ2-2, with 7 bases that match TRBD1. The CDR3 is made up of 16 amino acids. CDR1 SGHNT and CDR2 YYREEE come from the germline V gene (reference sequence). V shed 0 bases, J shed 4 bases, and the junction held 6 bases outside the gene matches. CDR3 sequence (DNA): TGTGCCAGCAGCTTGGTAGGGACAGAGCTCACCGGGGAGCTGTTTTTT. Translated, it gives CASSLVGTELTGELFF.

This chain joins TRBV4-1 and TRBJ2-3; D is unclear. Trimming stripped 1 base from V and 4 bases from J, with 3 bases between. This CDR3 is built from 12 residues. CDR1 is MGHRA and CDR2 is YSYEKL in the germline V gene. The DNA of the CDR3 is TGCGCCAGCAGCCAAGGTGCAGATACGCAGTATTTT. Its protein is CASSQGADTQYF.

V usage is TRBV3-1 (or the pseudogene TRBV3-2) and J usage is TRBJ1-5; tentatively, D is TRBD1 (5 bases). V was shortened by 4 bases and J by 6 bases, with 13 bases between the two germline ends. This CDR3 contains 14 residues. CDR1 is LGHDT, CDR2 YNNKEL, per germline (reference sequence). CDR3: CASSLEPGGQPQHF. CDR3 sequence (DNA): TGTGCCAGCAGCCTAGAACCGGGGGGTCAGCCCCAGCATTTT.

With regard to this clone: Other DNA sequences within the sample encode an identical CDR3. This chain connects TRBV9 to TRBJ1-3; maybe TRBD1 (6 bases). This CDR3 has 14 residues. V was clipped by 4 bases and J by 1 base, with 9 bases between them. Germline V gene data show CDR1 as SGDLS and CDR2 as YYNGEE. The CDR3 reads CASSPQGSGNTIYF. CDR3 DNA sequence: TGTGCCAGCAGCCCACAGGGTTCTGGAAACACCATATATTTT. Complete variable domain (other parts from reference TRBV9 and TRBJ1-3): DSGVTQTPKHLITATGQRVTLRCSPRSGDLSVYWYQQSLDQGLQFLIQYYNGEERAKGNILERFSAQQFPDLHSELNLSSLELGDSALYFCASSPQGSGNTIYFGEGSWLTVV.

This clone appeared once. V usage is TRBV28 and J usage is TRBJ2-7; 7 bases match TRBD1. CDR1 is MDHEN, CDR2 SYDVKM, per germline. The CDR3 runs 15 residues. V gave up 3 bases and J gave up 0 bases; unmatched junction bases: 5. DNA for the CDR3: TGTGCCAGCAGTTTCCGACAGGGTCGCTCCTACGAGCAGTACTTC. This encodes CASSFRQGRSYEQYF. The whole variable domain, remainder taken from reference TRBV28 and TRBJ2-7, is DVKVTQSSRYLVKRTGEKVFLECVQDMDHENMFWYRQDPGLGLRLIYFSYDVKMKEKGDIPEGYSVSREKKERFSLILESASTNQTSMYLCASSFRQGRSYEQYFGPGTRLTVT.

A single count supports this clone. The V call is TRBV18, the J call TRBJ2-7; no firm D call. The germline V and J ends were trimmed by 4 bases and 6 bases, with 7 bases remaining between them. This CDR3 is 11 amino acids long. Germline CDR1 is KGHSH and CDR2 is LQKENI. CDR3 loop: CASSLWGEQYF. The CDR3, as DNA: TGTGCCAGCTCACTCTGGGGCGAGCAGTACTTC. The whole variable domain, remainder taken from reference TRBV18 and TRBJ2-7, is NAGVMQNPRHLVRRRGQEARLRCSPMKGHSHVYWYRQLPEEGLKFMVYLQKENIIDESGMPKERFSAEFPKEGPSILRIQQVVRGDSAAYFCASSLWGEQYFGPGTRLTVT.

The chain has TRBV28 and TRBJ1-6, with D possibly being TRBD1 (5 bases). The CDR3 spans 13 residues. Looked up from germline, CDR1 is MDHEN and CDR2 is SYDVKM. Trimming took 7 bases from V and 13 from J, leaving 17 bases between them. The CDR3 reads CASTLAGLWPLHF. The CDR3 DNA sequence: TGTGCCAGCACCTTGGCAGGGCTGTGGCCCCTCCACTTT. Variable domain in full (rest from reference TRBV28 and TRBJ1-6): DVKVTQSSRYLVKRTGEKVFLECVQDMDHENMFWYRQDPGLGLRLIYFSYDVKMKEKGDIPEGYSVSREKKERFSLILESASTNQTSMYLCASTLAGLWPLHFGNGTRLTVT.

The V and J genes are TRBV7-9 and TRBJ2-1; 8 bases fit TRBD2. This CDR3 has 15 residues. V shed 9 bases and J 0 bases; nucleotides not matched to a gene: 7. Germline values: CDR1 SEHNR, CDR2 FQNEAQ (reference sequence). CDR3 in amino acids: CASTGGGSSYNEQFF. CDR3 sequence (DNA): TGTGCCAGTACGGGAGGGGGGAGCTCCTACAATGAGCAGTTCTTC.

This rearrangement joins TRBV21-1 to TRBJ1-1; the tabulated D call, TRBD1, remains unverified against the DNA. TRBV21-1 is assigned pseudogene status. This CDR3 has 16 amino acids. The CDR3 DNA sequence: TGTGCCAGCAGCAAAGGTAGACAGGGGACGTACACTGAAGCTTTCTTT. Translated: CASSKGRQGTYTEAFF.

This clone occurred once. V is TRBV9 and J is TRBJ2-7; 8 nucleotides match TRBD1. V dropped 2 bases and J dropped 4; count of bases not matched to a gene: 8. Germline V gene data show CDR1 as SGDLS and CDR2 as YYNGEE. CDR3 size: 15 residues. The CDR3 nucleotides are TGTGCCAGCAGCGTCTACCCAGGGGGCGGATACGAGCAGTACTTC. Its protein product is CASSVYPGGGYEQYF.

J is TRBJ2-7 and V is TRBV7-9; 8 nucleotides align to TRBD1. V lost 5 bases to trimming and J lost 3 bases; unmatched junction nucleotides: 15. This CDR3 has 17 amino acids. From germline, CDR1 is SEHNR and CDR2 FQNEAQ (reference sequence). CDR3 bases: TGTGCCAGCAGCCCATTACCCGGACAGGGTTTCTTCTACGAGCAGTACTTC. Amino acid sequence: CASSPLPGQGFFYEQYF.

This clone was picked up a small number of times. The V gene is TRBV18, the J gene TRBJ1-3; D unresolved. Germline CDR1 is KGHSH and CDR2 is LQKENI. The CDR3 covers 10 residues. V dropped 6 bases and J dropped 9 bases, with 6 bases sitting between them. Here the CDR3 DNA reads TGTGCCAGCTCCCCGACCACCATATATTTT. Amino acid sequence: CASSPTTIYF.

The rearrangement joins TRBV11-3 to TRBJ2-2, with D tentatively TRBD1 or TRBD2 (7 bases each). The germline V gene encodes CDR1 SGHNT and CDR2 YENEEA. CDR3 size: 16 residues. With 3 bases removed from V and 4 bases from J, the gap between germline ends came to 15 bases. CDR3 sequence reads: CASSLTGRAGTGELFF. The DNA for the CDR3 is TGTGCCAGCAGCTTGACAGGGAGGGCTGGCACCGGGGAGCTGTTTTTT.

The chain joins TRBV11-2 to TRBJ2-5, with TRBD1 identical over 8 bases. The length of the CDR3 is 15 residues. The germline V gene has CDR1 SGHAT and CDR2 FQNNGV. The junction had 10 bases not matched to a gene; V was cut back by 5 bases and J by 5 bases. The chain's CDR3 is CASSPRTGFEETQYF. The CDR3 coding sequence is TGTGCCAGCAGCCCAAGGACAGGGTTTGAGGAGACCCAGTACTTC.

The chain couples TRBV4-1 to TRBJ2-2; the match to TRBD1 covers 12 bases. After removal of 0 bases from V and 5 bases from J, the junction contained 7 bases not matched to a gene. This CDR3 has 18 amino acids. The V gene's germline CDR1 is MGHRA and CDR2 YSYEKL. CDR3 sequence reads: CASSQEPWDRGRTGELFF. The DNA for the CDR3 is TGCGCCAGCAGCCAAGAACCTTGGGACAGGGGGCGAACCGGGGAGCTGTTTTTT.

The chain uses TRBV2 and TRBJ1-5; the D gene is possibly TRBD1 (5 bases). V was cut by 0 bases and J by 7 bases, with 13 bases left in between. The CDR3 is 15 residues long. Germline V gene sequence: CDR1 SNHLY, CDR2 FYNNEI. CDR3 loop: CASSEAPFPGQPQHF. The CDR3 nucleotides read TGTGCCAGCAGTGAAGCCCCCTTTCCAGGGCAGCCCCAGCATTTT.

With regard to this clone: This specimen includes other DNA sequences encoding the same CDR3. The chain combines TRBV5-1 with TRBJ1-6; 9 bases are a match to TRBD1. The CDR3 loop spans 15 amino acids. Unmatched junction bases numbered 7, after V lost 4 bases and J lost 8 bases. The V gene's germline CDR1 is SGHRS and CDR2 YFSETQ. Here the CDR3 reads CASSLAGQGYSPLHF. CDR3 sequence (DNA): TGCGCCAGCAGCCTAGCTGGACAGGGGTATTCACCCCTCCACTTT.

The chain combines TRBV11-2 with TRBJ2-7; tentatively, D is TRBD1 (5 bases). CDR3 size: 17 residues. V lost 2 bases and J 6 bases, leaving 23 bases between the germline ends. Germline CDR1 is SGHAT and CDR2 is FQNNGV. The CDR3 coding sequence is TGTGCCAGCAGCTTATTAGATTGGACCAGGGTGGATGGCGAGCAGTACTTC. Amino acids: CASSLLDWTRVDGEQYF.

This clone appeared a single time. The chain recombines TRBV7-7 with TRBJ2-5; 11 bases are a match to TRBD2. From germline, CDR1 is SSHAT and CDR2 FNYEAQ (reference sequence). This CDR3 spans 16 amino acids. The ends lost 1 base at V and 2 bases at J; junction bases unmatched: 3. Here the CDR3 DNA reads TGTGCCAGCAGCTTAGTAACTAGCGGGGGTCAAGAGACCCAGTACTTC. Translated: CASSLVTSGGQETQYF.

DNA for the CDR3: TGTGCCACCAGCAGAAACCTCCGGGACTCAAGGACAGATACGCAGTATTTT. Its translation is CATSRNLRDSRTDTQYF. The V and J genes are TRBV15 and TRBJ2-3, with a tentative D call TRBD2 (6 bases). The length of the CDR3 is 17 residues. Per the germline V gene, CDR1 is LNHNV and CDR2 is YYDKDF (reference sequence). V was clipped by 2 bases and J by 3 bases, with 18 bases between them.

The chain joins TRBV19 to TRBJ1-6; D not resolved. In germline, CDR1 is LNHDA, CDR2 SQIVND (reference sequence). The V end was cut by 3 bases, the J end by 5 bases, with 11 bases between. This CDR3 is built from 15 residues. CDR3 in amino acids: CASSMAARNNSPLHF. The CDR3, as DNA: TGTGCCAGTAGTATGGCGGCCAGGAATAATTCACCCCTCCACTTT.

The gene calls are TRBV7-9 and TRBJ2-3, with D unclear. Germline V gives CDR1 SEHNR, CDR2 FQNEAQ (reference sequence). Trimming took off 4 bases at V and 0 bases at J, with 14 bases between the two ends. The CDR3 length is 16 residues. The CDR3 loop reads CASSSPVLSSTDTQYF. CDR3 sequence (DNA): TGTGCCAGCAGCTCCCCGGTTTTGTCTAGCACAGATACGCAGTATTTT.

This clone was seen a single time. The chain is built from TRBV2 and TRBJ2-3; TRBD2 matches 10 bases. The V gene's germline CDR1 is SNHLY and CDR2 FYNNEI. This CDR3 comprises 17 residues. The V gene end was trimmed by 3 bases and the J gene end by 3 bases; junction bases not matched to a gene: 9. CDR3 nucleotide sequence: TGTGCCAGCAGTGATTTAGCGGGGGGTCTAGGAACAGATACGCAGTATTTT. Translating gives CASSDLAGGLGTDTQYF.

V gene TRBV12-5 combines with J gene TRBJ1-1; no clear D gene. The V gene lost 1 base and the J gene lost 4 bases, with 4 bases spanning the gap. The CDR3 has 12 amino acids. The germline gives CDR1 LGHNT, CDR2 FRNRAP. CDR3: CASGLDVTEAFF. In DNA form, the CDR3 reads TGTGCTAGTGGTTTGGATGTCACTGAAGCTTTCTTT.

In its sample, this clone was seen once. The chain joins TRBV19 to TRBJ2-6, with TRBD1 matching over 8 bases. The trim removed 6 bases at V and 3 bases at J, leaving 13 bases unmatched. This CDR3 comprises 18 residues. The V gene's germline CDR1 is LNHDA and CDR2 SQIVND (reference sequence). For the CDR3, the DNA is TGTGCCAGTAGCCAGGGGGGACAGGTAATCCTTGGGGCCAACGTCCTGACTTTC. Its protein is CASSQGGQVILGANVLTF.

CDR3 protein: CASSLWGLGSQETQYF. CDR3 nucleotides: TGTGCCAGCAGCTTATGGGGACTAGGTTCCCAAGAGACCCAGTACTTC. The genes are TRBV7-2 and TRBJ2-5; 8 bases agree with TRBD2. J was trimmed by 1 base and V by 2 bases; bases with no gene match: 6. The CDR3 sequence is 16 residues long. Germline CDR1 and CDR2: SGHTA and FQGNSA.

As regards this clone: Other DNA sequences in this specimen translate into the identical CDR3. CDR3 bases: TGTGCCAGCAGCCCTCGGACAGCGAACACCGGGGAGCTGTTTTTT. It is translated as CASSPRTANTGELFF. The chain links TRBV9 to TRBJ2-2; D perhaps matches TRBD1 (6 bases). Germline V CDR1 and CDR2: SGDLS, YYNGEE. The CDR3 has 15 amino acids. Trimming took off 4 bases at V and 0 bases at J, with 10 bases between the two ends.

This chain links TRBV18 with TRBJ2-1, with D possibly TRBD1 on 6 matching bases. The CDR3 contains 16 residues. V gave up 5 bases and J gave up 2 bases, with 16 bases separating them. Per germline, CDR1 KGHSH and CDR2 LQKENI. CDR3 in amino acids: CASSIHAAGAYNEQFF. Written as DNA, the CDR3 is TGTGCCAGCTCAATCCACGCGGCAGGGGCCTACAATGAGCAGTTCTTC.

This chain connects TRBV9 to TRBJ2-3; tentative D call: TRBD2 (6 bases). The germline gives CDR1 SGDLS, CDR2 YYNGEE. The CDR3 totals 14 residues. Trimming left V 6 bases short and J 1 base short, with 12 bases between. Written as DNA, the CDR3 is TGTGCCAGCACCCGAGGCGGGGGCACAGATACGCAGTATTTT. Its protein is CASTRGGGTDTQYF.

The chain links TRBV7-2 to TRBJ2-7, with 14 nucleotides matching TRBD2. The V segment lost 5 bases and the J segment 0 bases; nucleotides outside the gene matches: 0. The CDR3 has 15 residues. The germline V gene has CDR1 SGHTA and CDR2 FQGNSA. Here the CDR3 reads CASSGLAGGSYEQYF. CDR3 sequence (DNA): TGTGCCAGCAGCGGACTAGCGGGAGGCTCCTACGAGCAGTACTTC. The complete variable domain, with remaining parts taken from reference TRBV7-2 and TRBJ2-7, reads GAGVSQSPSNKVTEKGKDVELRCDPISGHTALYWYRQSLGQGLEFLIYFQGNSAPDKSGLPSDRFSAERTGGSVSTLTIQRTQQEDSAVYLCASSGLAGGSYEQYFGPGTRLTVT.